The rows below give T cell receptor beta chains drawn from one sample of a study of cytomegalovirus exposure and HLA in healthy donors. The table came from immunoSEQ multiplex PCR; TCRdb's copy has only in-frame clones and leaves some out. The sample contains about 250,000 clones, nearly 95% of which appear only once. The sample comprised PBMCs. These receptors originate from a girl aged 2 to 10 in good health and CMV-seronegative. CDR3s include the opening cysteine and the closing phenylalanine or tryptophan. A D gene is named only where the DNA matches it firmly. Size is omitted from some rows. Given values are once, few, many or a class for expanded clones.

CDR3 protein: CASSVPGTSGSSYNEQFF
CDR3 DNA: TGTGCCAGCAGCGTTCCCGGGACTAGCGGGAGCTCCTACAATGAGCAGTTCTTC
J gene: TRBJ2-1
clone size: .
V gene: TRBV5-4
D gene: TRBD2

CDR3 protein: CASSVGASGTYEQYF
CDR3 DNA: TGTGCCAGCAGCGTAGGCGCTAGCGGTACCTACGAGCAGTACTTC
J gene: TRBJ2-7
clone size: .
V gene: TRBV9
D gene: TRBD2

CDR3 protein: CASSYSAEQFF
CDR3 DNA: TGTGCCAGCAGTTACTCGGCAGAGCAGTTCTTC
J gene: TRBJ2-1
clone size: once
V gene: TRBV6-6
D gene: .

CDR3 protein: CAWSETITNQPQHF
CDR3 DNA: TGTGCCTGGAGTGAGACAATTACCAATCAGCCCCAGCATTTT
J gene: TRBJ1-5
clone size: .
V gene: TRBV30
D gene: .

CDR3 protein: CASSFPRGGRETQYF
CDR3 DNA: TGTGCCAGCAGTTTTCCACGGGGGGGGAGAGAGACCCAGTACTTC
J gene: TRBJ2-5
clone size: .
V gene: TRBV28
D gene: TRBD2

CDR3 protein: CASRLLPSGLEEKLFF
CDR3 DNA: TGTGCCAGCAGGCTCCTTCCTTCGGGGTTGGAAGAAAAACTGTTTTTT
J gene: TRBJ1-4
clone size: .
V gene: TRBV2
D gene: .

CDR3 protein: CAISESTRYNEQFF
CDR3 DNA: TGTGCCATCAGTGAGTCGACTAGATACAATGAGCAGTTCTTC
J gene: TRBJ2-1
clone size: once
V gene: TRBV10-3
D gene: .

CDR3 protein: CASGDRGRKLFF
CDR3 DNA: TGTGCCAGCGGTGACAGGGGGAGAAAACTGTTTTTT
J gene: TRBJ1-4
clone size: few
V gene: TRBV25-1
D gene: TRBD1

CDR3 protein: CVCQGNYGYTF
CDR3 DNA: TGTGTCTGCCAGGGAAACTATGGCTACACCTTC
J gene: TRBJ1-2
clone size: .
V gene: TRBV6-5
D gene: .

CDR3 protein: CASSFLPLAGYYNEQFF
CDR3 DNA: TGTGCCAGCAGTTTCTTGCCCCTAGCGGGGTACTACAATGAGCAGTTCTTC
J gene: TRBJ2-1
clone size: .
V gene: TRBV27
D gene: TRBD2

CDR3 protein: CASSPRLAENTDTQYF
CDR3 DNA: TGTGCCAGCAGCCCACGACTAGCGGAAAACACAGATACGCAGTATTTT
J gene: TRBJ2-3
clone size: .
V gene: TRBV9
D gene: TRBD2

CDR3 protein: CSVDFGTTNEKLFF
CDR3 DNA: TGCAGCGTTGATTTTGGGACAACGAATGAAAAACTGTTTTTT
J gene: TRBJ1-4
clone size: .
V gene: TRBV29-1
D gene: .

CDR3 protein: CASSLTDSSNTGELFF
CDR3 DNA: TGTGCCAGCAGCTTAACGGACAGTTCGAACACCGGGGAGCTGTTTTTT
J gene: TRBJ2-2
clone size: .
V gene: TRBV7-3
D gene: .

CDR3 protein: CASSVLPGDFGNEQFF
CDR3 DNA: TGTGCCAGCAGCGTACTCCCCGGGGATTTCGGCAATGAGCAGTTCTTC
J gene: TRBJ2-1
clone size: .
V gene: TRBV9
D gene: .

CDR3 protein: CASSLGGAGNQPQHF
CDR3 DNA: TGCGCCAGCAGCTTGGGTGGGGCGGGCAATCAGCCCCAGCATTTT
J gene: TRBJ1-5
clone size: .
V gene: TRBV5-1
D gene: .

CDR3 protein: CAWSVNRGTEAFF
CDR3 DNA: TGTGCCTGGAGTGTAAACAGGGGGACTGAAGCTTTCTTT
J gene: TRBJ1-1
clone size: once
V gene: TRBV30
D gene: TRBD1

CDR3 protein: CASSPLTRMNTEAFF
CDR3 DNA: TGTGCCAGCAGCCCACTGACACGAATGAACACTGAAGCTTTCTTT
J gene: TRBJ1-1
clone size: once
V gene: TRBV7-6
D gene: .

CDR3 protein: CASSLPPGSRGTEAFF
CDR3 DNA: TGTGCCAGCAGTCTCCCTCCGGGCTCCCGGGGAACTGAAGCTTTCTTT
J gene: TRBJ1-1
clone size: .
V gene: TRBV28
D gene: .

CDR3 protein: CASSPGTVNEKLFF
CDR3 DNA: TGCGCCAGCAGCCCCGGGACAGTAAATGAAAAACTGTTTTTT
J gene: TRBJ1-4
clone size: .
V gene: TRBV5-1
D gene: TRBD1

CDR3 protein: CASSYLRWYEQYF
CDR3 DNA: TGTGCCAGCAGTTACCTACGTTGGTACGAGCAGTACTTC
J gene: TRBJ2-7
clone size: .
V gene: TRBV6-5
D gene: .

CDR3 protein: CAGAPDWPSTDTQYF
CDR3 DNA: TGTGCCGGGGCCCCTGACTGGCCGAGCACAGATACGCAGTATTTT
J gene: TRBJ2-3
clone size: .
V gene: TRBV5-8
D gene: .

CDR3 protein: CASHQGGGVKLFF
CDR3 DNA: TGTGCCAGCCACCAGGGCGGGGGGGTAAAACTGTTTTTT
J gene: TRBJ1-4
clone size: .
V gene: TRBV28
D gene: .

CDR3 protein: CASSLEARGVRDIQYF
CDR3 DNA: TGTGCCAGCAGCTTAGAGGCCAGGGGGGTGAGAGACATTCAGTACTTC
J gene: TRBJ2-4
clone size: .
V gene: TRBV7-9
D gene: .

CDR3 protein: CSSTNPHSLSGANVLTF
CDR3 DNA: TGTTCCAGCACCAACCCACACAGTCTCTCTGGGGCCAACGTCCTGACTTTC
J gene: TRBJ2-6
clone size: .
V gene: TRBV7-9
D gene: .

CDR3 protein: CASSPSLGTGNTGELFF
CDR3 DNA: TGTGCCAGCAGCCCTTCTTTGGGGACAGGGAACACCGGGGAGCTGTTTTTT
J gene: TRBJ2-2
clone size: few
V gene: TRBV7-9
D gene: TRBD1

CDR3 protein: CASRRGGSSGNTIYF
CDR3 DNA: TGTGCCAGCAGGCGCGGGGGTTCCTCTGGAAACACCATATATTTT
J gene: TRBJ1-3
clone size: .
V gene: TRBV28
D gene: .

CDR3 protein: CASSFRQGITGNTIYF
CDR3 DNA: TGTGCCAGCAGCTTTCGGCAGGGAATCACTGGAAACACCATATATTTT
J gene: TRBJ1-3
clone size: .
V gene: TRBV5-8
D gene: .

CDR3 protein: CASSLGLPSDTQYF
CDR3 DNA: TGCGCCAGCAGCTTGGGACTCCCATCAGATACGCAGTATTTT
J gene: TRBJ2-3
clone size: .
V gene: TRBV5-1
D gene: .

CDR3 protein: CASSRLGGPGETQYF
CDR3 DNA: TGTGCCAGCTCCCGCCTGGGGGGGCCAGGGGAGACCCAGTACTTC
J gene: TRBJ2-5
clone size: .
V gene: TRBV28
D gene: .

CDR3 protein: CASSESREADSPLHF
CDR3 DNA: TGCGCCAGCAGTGAGTCCCGGGAGGCGGATTCACCCCTCCACTTT
J gene: TRBJ1-6
clone size: .
V gene: TRBV10-2
D gene: .

CDR3 protein: CASSLGQGASYEQFF
CDR3 DNA: TGCGCCAGCAGCCTGGGACAGGGGGCTTCTTATGAGCAGTTCTTC
J gene: TRBJ2-1
clone size: .
V gene: TRBV4-1
D gene: TRBD1

CDR3 protein: CASSLGGSGNTIYF
CDR3 DNA: TGTGCCAGCAGTCTAGGGGGTTCAGGAAACACCATATATTTT
J gene: TRBJ1-3
clone size: .
V gene: TRBV28
D gene: .

CDR3 protein: CASSLGSSPLHF
CDR3 DNA: TGTGCCAGCAGCTTGGGGAGTTCACCCCTCCACTTT
J gene: TRBJ1-6
clone size: .
V gene: TRBV5-4
D gene: .

CDR3 protein: CASSVGAVSNEKLFF
CDR3 DNA: TGTGCCAGCAGCGTAGGGGCAGTCTCTAATGAAAAACTGTTTTTT
J gene: TRBJ1-4
clone size: .
V gene: TRBV9
D gene: .

CDR3 protein: CASRIAGGVNEQFF
CDR3 DNA: TGCGCCAGCCGTATAGCGGGAGGGGTAAATGAGCAGTTCTTC
J gene: TRBJ2-1
clone size: .
V gene: TRBV5-1
D gene: TRBD2

CDR3 protein: CAISPRDTGEQFF
CDR3 DNA: TGTGCCATCAGTCCCAGGGATACGGGTGAGCAGTTCTTC
J gene: TRBJ2-1
clone size: few
V gene: TRBV10-3
D gene: .

CDR3 protein: CSVEDRNTIYF
CDR3 DNA: TGCAGCGTTGAAGATCGGAACACCATATATTTT
J gene: TRBJ1-3
clone size: .
V gene: TRBV29-1
D gene: .

CDR3 protein: CASKAGGPYEQYF
CDR3 DNA: TGTGCCAGTAAGGCGGGAGGGCCGTACGAGCAGTACTTC
J gene: TRBJ2-7
clone size: .
V gene: TRBV6-1
D gene: TRBD2

CDR3 protein: CASSLEDSKHEKLFF
CDR3 DNA: TGCGCCAGCAGCTTAGAGGACAGCAAGCATGAAAAACTGTTTTTT
J gene: TRBJ1-4
clone size: .
V gene: TRBV5-1
D gene: .

CDR3 protein: CASSSLIYEQYF
CDR3 DNA: TGTGCCAGCAGTTCTCTAATCTACGAGCAGTACTTC
J gene: TRBJ2-7
clone size: .
V gene: TRBV7-9
D gene: .

CDR3 protein: CASAQTSGRVPTGELFF
CDR3 DNA: TGTGCCAGTGCCCAAACAAGCGGGAGGGTACCCACCGGGGAGCTGTTTTTT
J gene: TRBJ2-2
clone size: .
V gene: TRBV5-6
D gene: TRBD2

CDR3 protein: CASTNSAGAVQPQHF
CDR3 DNA: TGTGCCAGTACCAACTCAGCGGGGGCGGTTCAGCCCCAGCATTTT
J gene: TRBJ1-5
clone size: .
V gene: TRBV19
D gene: .

CDR3 protein: CASSLGQGAYEQYF
CDR3 DNA: TGTGCCAGCAGCTTAGGACAGGGAGCCTACGAGCAGTACTTC
J gene: TRBJ2-7
clone size: .
V gene: TRBV7-9
D gene: TRBD1

CDR3 protein: CTSSLQEHSQPPCMQYF
CDR3 DNA: TGCACCAGCAGCCTCCAAGAGCATAGCCAACCCCCCTGCATGCAGTACTTC
J gene: TRBJ2-7
clone size: .
V gene: TRBV1
D gene: .

CDR3 protein: CASSAGGAEKLFF
CDR3 DNA: TGTGCCAGCAGTGCCGGGGGAGCTGAAAAACTGTTTTTT
J gene: TRBJ1-4
clone size: .
V gene: TRBV2
D gene: .